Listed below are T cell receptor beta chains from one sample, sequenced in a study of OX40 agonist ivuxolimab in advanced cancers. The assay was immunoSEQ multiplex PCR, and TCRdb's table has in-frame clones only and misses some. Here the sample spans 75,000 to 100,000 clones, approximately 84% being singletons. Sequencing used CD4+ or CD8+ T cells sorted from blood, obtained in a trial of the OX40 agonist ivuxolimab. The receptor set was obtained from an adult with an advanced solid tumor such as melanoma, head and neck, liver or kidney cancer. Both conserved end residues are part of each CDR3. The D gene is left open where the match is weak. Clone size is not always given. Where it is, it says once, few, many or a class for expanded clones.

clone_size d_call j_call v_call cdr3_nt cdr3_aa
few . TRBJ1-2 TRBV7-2 TGTGCCAGCAGCTTACAGCAGGGAGGCGGCTACACCTTC CASSLQQGGGYTF
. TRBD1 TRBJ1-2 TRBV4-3 TGCGCCAGCAGCCAAGTAGAGGACGGGACAGGGGTTTATGGCTACACCTTC CASSQVEDGTGVYGYTF
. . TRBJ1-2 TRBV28 TGTGCCAGCAGTTTATCCAGGGATGGCTACACCTTC CASSLSRDGYTF
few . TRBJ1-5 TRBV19 TGTGCCAGTATCCCCCAGCCCTATAGCAATCAGCCCCAGCATTTT CASIPQPYSNQPQHF
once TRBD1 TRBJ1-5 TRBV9 TGTGCCAGCAGCACGGGACAGGGCATCAATCAGCCCCAGCATTTT CASSTGQGINQPQHF
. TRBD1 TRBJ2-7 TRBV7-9 TGTGCCAGCAGCTTTGACAGGGGGAAAGGCGAGCAGTACTTC CASSFDRGKGEQYF
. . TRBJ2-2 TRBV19 TGTGCCAGTAACCCAAGGTTTGACACCGGGGAGCTGTTTTTT CASNPRFDTGELFF
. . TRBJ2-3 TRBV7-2 TGTGCCAGCAGCTTAGCGCAGGAGGATACGCAGTATTTT CASSLAQEDTQYF
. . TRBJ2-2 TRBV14 TGTGCCAGCAGCCAAGCCGCTTTAACAGGGAGAAAAACCGGGGAGCTGTTTTTT CASSQAALTGRKTGELFF
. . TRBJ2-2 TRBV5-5 TGTGCCAGCAGCTTAATGGGGGGCGGAACCGGGGAGCTGTTTTTT CASSLMGGGTGELFF
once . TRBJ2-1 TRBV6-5 TGTGCCAGCAGTTACACGGACAGCTACAATGAGCAGTTCTTC CASSYTDSYNEQFF
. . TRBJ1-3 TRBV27 TGTGCCAGCAGCCGGACGGGGAGCTCTGGAAACACCATATATTTT CASSRTGSSGNTIYF
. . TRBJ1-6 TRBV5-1 TGCGCCAGCAGCGCAACGGATCGAGGCTCACCCCTCCACTTT CASSATDRGSPLHF
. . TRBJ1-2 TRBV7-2 TGTGCCAGCTCTGAGGGGAGGGGCGACTATGGCTACACCTTC CASSEGRGDYGYTF
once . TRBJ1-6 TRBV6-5 TGTGCCAGCAGTTACTCCCCGGGAGATAATTCACCCCTCCACTTT CASSYSPGDNSPLHF
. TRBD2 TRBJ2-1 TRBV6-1 TGTGCCAGCACTTTGAGCGGGGGGGGTTACAATGAGCAGTTCTTC CASTLSGGGYNEQFF
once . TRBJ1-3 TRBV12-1 TGTGCCAGCAGCTTTGGGCAGGTCCGGGACAGTTTGGAAGACACCATATATTTT CASSFGQVRDSLEDTIYF
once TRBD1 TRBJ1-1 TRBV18 TGTGCCAGCTCACCGACAGGGGGTTGGGCTGAAGCTTTCTTT CASSPTGGWAEAFF
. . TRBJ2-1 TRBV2 TGTGCCAGCAGCGTCGATCGGAATGAGCAGTTCTTC CASSVDRNEQFF
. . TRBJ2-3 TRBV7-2 TGTGCCAGCAGCTTAGTTGGGAGTACGTGGGCAGATACGCAGTATTTT CASSLVGSTWADTQYF
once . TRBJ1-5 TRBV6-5 TGTGCCAGCACCTCGATCAATCAGCCCCAGCATTTT CASTSINQPQHF
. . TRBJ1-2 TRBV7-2 TGTGCCAGCAGACTGGACAGCACTAACTATGGCTACACCTTC CASRLDSTNYGYTF
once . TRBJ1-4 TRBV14 TGTGCCAGCAGCCAATGGCAGGGCGAAAAACTGTTTTTT CASSQWQGEKLFF
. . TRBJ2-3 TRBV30 TGTGCCTGGAGAGAATATAGCCCAGATACGCAGTATTTT CAWREYSPDTQYF
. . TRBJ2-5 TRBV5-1 TGCGCCAGCAGCTTGTGGGACCCACAAGAGACCCAGTACTTC CASSLWDPQETQYF
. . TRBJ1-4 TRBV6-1 TGTGCCAGTGCAGGACGGGGAGAAAAGCTGTTTTTT CASAGRGEKLFF
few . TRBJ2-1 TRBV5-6 TGTGCCAGCAGCGCTACGGGCCCCCCAGGGAATGAGCAGTTCTTC CASSATGPPGNEQFF
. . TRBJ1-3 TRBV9 TGTGCCAGCAGCCCCTCCGAGGGGAGCTCTGGAAACACCATATATTTT CASSPSEGSSGNTIYF